The sequence of this T cell receptor (beta chain) was determined in a study of T cells after posttransplantation cyclophosphamide. As to this clone: The antigen remains unidentified.

The data were produced by immunoSEQ multiplex PCR, yet TCRdb's version contains in-frame clones alone and is incomplete. The sample lists some 47,000 clones, about 86% seen once, with approximately 3% in the top ten. This CDR3 is 15 amino acids long. The V end was cut by 4 bases, the J end by 8 bases, with 20 bases between. CDR1 and CDR2 (germline): SGHAT, FQNNGV. Study results and caveats: Donor-recipient repertoire similarity was low at 1-2 months, rising over year one. Skin or GI-infiltrating T cells shared few TRB sequences with blood. Recipient CMV seropositivity and CMV reactivation strongly tracked TRB clonality.

The sample consisted of PBMCs. The source is a man aged 30-40 years with a blood cancer, CMV-positive, and with a related stem cell donor. The chain couples TRBV11-2 to TRBJ1-2; tentatively, D is TRBD1 (5 bases). This CDR3 is CASSSFQGPLQGYTF. The CDR3 region has the DNA TGTGCCAGCAGCTCGTTCCAGGGCCCCTTGCAGGGCTACACCTTC.